The 8 T cell receptor beta chains given below trace back to one sample, sequenced in a study of blood T cell repertoires in COVID-19. The repertoire was sequenced with immunoSEQ multiplex PCR; TCRdb's copy has only in-frame clones and lacks some. The table records some 200,000 clones, roughly 84% of them present only once. The material sequenced was peripheral blood. These TCRs come from a woman aged 60-75 years who had recovered from COVID-19.

This chain connects TRBV5-5 to TRBJ2-2; 8 bases align to TRBD2. This CDR3 has 15 residues. V lost 4 bases and J lost 5; bases outside the gene matches: 7. Germline V lookup: CDR1 SGHKS, CDR2 YYEKEE (reference sequence). This CDR3 is CASSAGGAFTGELFF. CDR3 coding DNA: TGTGCCAGCAGCGCCGGGGGGGCGTTTACCGGGGAGCTGTTTTTT. Drawing the rest from reference TRBV5-5 and TRBJ2-2, the complete variable domain is DAGVTQSPTHLIKTRGQQVTLRCSPISGHKSVSWYQQVLGQGPQFIFQYYEKEERGRGNFPDRFSARQFPNYSSELNVNALLLGDSALYLCASSAGGAFTGELFFGEGSRLTVL.

The CDR3 DNA sequence: TGTGCCAGCAGGGGACAGGGGAACAACGAGCAGTACTTC. It encodes CASRGQGNNEQYF. The chain couples TRBV12-3 or TRBV12-4 to TRBJ2-7; TRBD1 matches 10 bases. The length of the CDR3 is 13 residues. The junction had 4 bases not matched to a gene; V was cut back by 6 bases and J by 5 bases.

The V call is TRBV3-1 (or the pseudogene TRBV3-2), the J call TRBJ2-7; D gene ambiguous. V dropped 3 bases and J dropped 6 bases, with 6 bases sitting between them. Germline CDR1 is LGHDT and CDR2 is YNNKEL (reference sequence). The CDR3 runs to 11 residues. CDR3 coding DNA: TGTGCCAGCAGCCACGGTCGCGAGCAGTACTTC. Its protein is CASSHGREQYF.

The chain combines TRBV29-1 with TRBJ1-2, with TRBD1 identical over 8 bases. The CDR3 has 12 residues. V shed 2 bases, J shed 5 bases, and the junction held 1 base outside the gene matches. Germline V lookup: CDR1 SQVTM, CDR2 ANQGSEA. CDR3 residues: CSVEWTGYGYTF. The CDR3 region has the DNA TGCAGCGTTGAATGGACAGGGTATGGCTACACCTTC.

This chain joins TRBV7-2 and TRBJ1-3; D unresolved. V gave up 1 base and J gave up 4 bases, with 14 bases separating them. The germline CDR1 and CDR2 sequences are SGHTA and FQGNSA. This CDR3 has 16 amino acids. The CDR3 coding sequence is TGTGCCAGCAGCTTAGGAGTGGGTTCGGGGGGAAACACCATATATTTT. Amino acids: CASSLGVGSGGNTIYF.

The chain recombines TRBV19 with TRBJ2-3, with a tentative D call TRBD2 (5 bases). V lost 6 bases to trimming and J lost 5 bases, with 15 bases between them. Germline CDR1 is LNHDA and CDR2 is SQIVND (reference sequence). This CDR3 has 14 amino acids. The CDR3 sequence is CASSTDSTGDTQYF. CDR3 DNA sequence: TGTGCCAGTAGCACGGACTCAACGGGAGATACGCAGTATTTT.

This chain joins TRBV30 and TRBJ1-6, with a weak D call TRBD1 (6 bases). Trimming stripped 3 bases from V and 0 bases from J, with 12 bases between. Per germline, CDR1 GTSNPN and CDR2 SVGIG (reference sequence). The CDR3 extends over 16 amino acids. The CDR3 here is CAWRTGHASYNSPLHF. The CDR3 bases are TGTGCCTGGAGGACGGGACATGCCTCCTATAATTCACCCCTCCACTTT.

As DNA, the CDR3 is TGTGCCAGTAGTATGTCAGTAACTGAAGCTTTCTTT. Protein sequence: CASSMSVTEAFF. The gene calls are TRBV19 and TRBJ1-1; D is unresolved. CDR1 and CDR2 from the germline V gene are LNHDA and SQIVND (reference sequence). The V end lost 3 bases, the J end lost 5 bases, and 7 bases lay between the germline ends. The CDR3 extends over 12 amino acids.